This TCR beta chain emerged from a study of T cell repertoires in cytomegalovirus infection. Study at large: HLA-B-restricted CMV epitopes that are well studied, plus recently identified HLA-C-restricted ones, were used by the study. Indications of both CMV infection and matching HLA type were provided by public TCR beta signatures. Findings and caveats of the study: CMV carriers with the relevant HLA were identified by cumulative public TCR beta family frequency. The ex vivo response was dominated by HLA-C-restricted CMV-specific TCR beta clonotypes.

The V and J ends lost 1 base and 0 bases respectively, with 14 bases between them. The CDR3 is 17 amino acids. In germline, CDR1 is LGHNA, CDR2 YSLEER. Remarks on this clonotype: Its antigen is not identified.

TCRdb called the reads again in MiXCR, with one record for every CDR3 protein. The repertoire has about 50,000 distinct CDR3 sequences, 15% to 20% of them found once; the top ten carry about 80%. This chain connects TRBV4-3 to TRBJ2-3; possibly TRBD2 for D (5 bases). The receptor comes from a human donor in good health (CMV status not recorded). Some clones in this sample may be carry-over from other donors' samples. The specimen was CD8+ T cells from cultured PBMCs, collected from culture after CMV antigen stimulation. CDR3 bases: TGCGCCAGCAGCCAAGCCCGTACTAGATTGAGCACAGATACGCAGTATTTT. It is translated as CASSQARTRLSTDTQYF.